This is a list of T cell receptor beta chains from one sample in a study of T cells in Graves' hyperthyroidism and ophthalmopathy. TCRdb re-called the multiplex PCR reads through MiXCR, storing one row per CDR3 protein. The table lists nearly 750,000 distinct CDR3 sequences, about 35% of them singletons. What was sequenced was blood. The receptors originated from a woman between 40 and 50 years old with Graves' hyperthyroidism. Both conserved end residues are part of each CDR3. A D gene is named only where the DNA matches it firmly. The size of a clone is reported for some rows only, either as once, few or many, or as a class for expanded clones.

J gene: TRBJ1-3; V gene: TRBV7-9; D gene: NA; clone size: many; CDR3 protein: CASSLRRSRDSGNTIYF; CDR3 DNA: TGTGCCAGCAGCTTAAGGCGCAGCAGGGACTCTGGAAACACCATATATTTT
J gene: TRBJ2-7; V gene: TRBV10-1; D gene: NA; clone size: NA; CDR3 protein: CASSKRELTYEQYF; CDR3 DNA: TGCGCCAGTTCCAAACGGGAGCTAACCTACGAGCAGTACTTC
J gene: TRBJ2-7; V gene: TRBV6-5; D gene: TRBD1; clone size: few; CDR3 protein: CASSPGTGTVYEQYF; CDR3 DNA: TGTGCCAGCAGTCCGGGGACAGGGACTGTCTACGAGCAGTACTTC
J gene: TRBJ2-7; V gene: TRBV20-1; D gene: NA; clone size: many; CDR3 protein: CSARDASYEQYF; CDR3 DNA: TGCAGTGCAAGGGACGCCTCCTACGAGCAGTACTTC
J gene: TRBJ2-7; V gene: TRBV24-1; D gene: NA; clone size: many; CDR3 protein: CATSDGSTPYEQYF; CDR3 DNA: TGTGCCACCAGTGATGGGTCTACACCCTACGAGCAGTACTTC
J gene: TRBJ2-1; V gene: TRBV9; D gene: NA; clone size: NA; CDR3 protein: CASSVGVSENEQFF; CDR3 DNA: TGTGCCAGCAGCGTAGGCGTGAGCGAGAATGAGCAGTTCTTC
J gene: TRBJ1-2; V gene: TRBV6-5; D gene: TRBD1; clone size: NA; CDR3 protein: CASSYQRTGGGYGYTF; CDR3 DNA: TGTGCCAGCAGTTATCAAAGGACAGGGGGAGGGTATGGCTACACCTTC
J gene: TRBJ2-2; V gene: TRBV2; D gene: NA; clone size: many; CDR3 protein: CASSVGGIETGELFF; CDR3 DNA: TGTGCCAGCAGTGTCGGAGGGATAGAGACCGGGGAGCTGTTTTTT
J gene: TRBJ1-5; V gene: TRBV2; D gene: NA; clone size: NA; CDR3 protein: CASSLGSGGRNQPQHF; CDR3 DNA: TGTGCCAGCAGTTTAGGTTCCGGGGGACGCAATCAGCCCCAGCATTTT
J gene: TRBJ2-6; V gene: TRBV7-3; D gene: NA; clone size: NA; CDR3 protein: CASSHADSSGANVLTF; CDR3 DNA: TGCGCCAGCAGCCACGCCGACAGTTCTGGGGCCAACGTCCTGACTTTC
J gene: TRBJ2-7; V gene: TRBV10-2; D gene: TRBD2; clone size: NA; CDR3 protein: CASSGLAFEQYF; CDR3 DNA: TGCGCCAGCAGTGGACTAGCTTTTGAGCAGTACTTC
J gene: TRBJ2-2; V gene: TRBV7-9; D gene: NA; clone size: many; CDR3 protein: CASSRRRTIANTGELFF; CDR3 DNA: TGTGCCAGCAGCCGACGGCGGACAATCGCGAACACCGGGGAGCTGTTTTTT
J gene: TRBJ1-1; V gene: TRBV10-1; D gene: NA; clone size: NA; CDR3 protein: CASSTLGGNTEAFF; CDR3 DNA: TGTGCCAGCAGCACTTTAGGGGGGAACACTGAAGCTTTCTTT
J gene: TRBJ1-5; V gene: TRBV20-1; D gene: NA; clone size: NA; CDR3 protein: CSASGGTQHF; CDR3 DNA: TGCAGTGCTAGTGGCGGGACCCAGCATTTT
J gene: TRBJ1-2; V gene: TRBV7-9; D gene: NA; clone size: NA; CDR3 protein: CASSLNGEGYTF; CDR3 DNA: TGTGCCAGCAGCTTGAACGGGGAAGGCTACACCTTC
J gene: TRBJ2-5; V gene: TRBV6-2/TRBV6-3; D gene: TRBD2; clone size: NA; CDR3 protein: CASSRSGLGGETQYF; CDR3 DNA: TGTGCCAGCAGTCGGTCCGGACTAGGCGGAGAGACCCAGTACTTC
J gene: TRBJ2-7; V gene: TRBV7-8; D gene: NA; clone size: NA; CDR3 protein: CAILQDYTLGGYEQYF; CDR3 DNA: TGTGCCATCCTGCAGGACTACACCTTAGGGGGCTACGAGCAGTACTTC
J gene: TRBJ1-3; V gene: TRBV19; D gene: NA; clone size: NA; CDR3 protein: CASIIRYSGNTIYF; CDR3 DNA: TGTGCCAGTATCATTCGATACTCTGGAAACACCATATATTTT
J gene: TRBJ1-1; V gene: TRBV7-3; D gene: NA; clone size: few; CDR3 protein: CASSYLARAFF; CDR3 DNA: TGTGCCAGCAGTTACTTGGCAAGAGCTTTCTTT
J gene: TRBJ2-5; V gene: TRBV4-1; D gene: TRBD2; clone size: NA; CDR3 protein: CASSQEDRGRAQYF; CDR3 DNA: TGCGCCAGCAGCCAAGAGGATCGGGGGAGGGCCCAGTACTTC
J gene: TRBJ1-5; V gene: TRBV19; D gene: NA; clone size: many; CDR3 protein: CASSRQGPNQPQHF; CDR3 DNA: TGTGCCAGTAGTCGGCAGGGGCCTAATCAGCCCCAGCATTTT
J gene: TRBJ1-4; V gene: TRBV5-6; D gene: NA; clone size: NA; CDR3 protein: CASSSGPPTNEKLFF; CDR3 DNA: TGTGCCAGCAGCTCGGGACCCCCAACTAATGAAAAACTGTTTTTT
J gene: TRBJ2-5; V gene: TRBV2; D gene: TRBD2; clone size: NA; CDR3 protein: CASSEAGSASGGPPAQYF; CDR3 DNA: TGTGCCAGCAGTGAAGCGGGTTCGGCTAGCGGGGGACCACCTGCCCAGTACTTC
J gene: TRBJ1-5; V gene: TRBV19; D gene: NA; clone size: many; CDR3 protein: CASSTLVDQPQHF; CDR3 DNA: TGTGCCAGTAGTACCCTTGTAGATCAGCCCCAGCATTTT
J gene: TRBJ1-2; V gene: TRBV6-5; D gene: TRBD1; clone size: NA; CDR3 protein: CAISYGTGYGYTF; CDR3 DNA: TGTGCCATCAGTTACGGGACAGGCTATGGCTACACCTTC
J gene: TRBJ1-1; V gene: TRBV2; D gene: NA; clone size: NA; CDR3 protein: CASSGGGIAEAFF; CDR3 DNA: TGTGCCAGCAGTGGGGGGGGCATCGCTGAAGCTTTCTTT
J gene: TRBJ2-5; V gene: TRBV7-3; D gene: NA; clone size: NA; CDR3 protein: CASSYAGGTDTQYF; CDR3 DNA: TGTGCCAGCAGCTACGCAGGGGGGACAGATACGCAGTACTTC
J gene: TRBJ1-1; V gene: TRBV5-1; D gene: TRBD1; clone size: NA; CDR3 protein: CASNPREGAGTEAFF; CDR3 DNA: TGCGCCAGCAACCCCCGTGAGGGGGCCGGCACTGAAGCTTTCTTT
J gene: TRBJ2-1; V gene: TRBV20-1; D gene: NA; clone size: few; CDR3 protein: CSARVGVYEQFF; CDR3 DNA: TGCAGTGCTAGAGTAGGGGTGTATGAGCAGTTCTTC
J gene: TRBJ1-2; V gene: TRBV7-1; D gene: TRBD1; clone size: NA; CDR3 protein: CASSSGQGLNGYTF; CDR3 DNA: TGTGCCAGCAGCTCGGGACAGGGGCTGAATGGCTACACCTTC
J gene: TRBJ1-3; V gene: TRBV2; D gene: NA; clone size: many; CDR3 protein: CASSDQGTGNTIYF; CDR3 DNA: TGTGCCAGCAGTGACCAGGGCACTGGAAACACCATATATTTT
J gene: TRBJ2-7; V gene: TRBV7-9; D gene: TRBD1; clone size: NA; CDR3 protein: CASSQGRWTGNYEQYF; CDR3 DNA: TGCGCCAGCAGCCAGGGTAGATGGACAGGGAACTACGAGCAGTACTTC
J gene: TRBJ2-2; V gene: TRBV7-3; D gene: NA; clone size: many; CDR3 protein: CASSVVGAGELFF; CDR3 DNA: TGTGCCAGCAGCGTCGTGGGGGCCGGGGAGCTGTTTTTT
J gene: TRBJ1-5; V gene: TRBV6-2/TRBV6-3; D gene: NA; clone size: many; CDR3 protein: CASSYSTGTQPQHF; CDR3 DNA: TGTGCCAGCAGTTACTCGACGGGGACTCAGCCCCAGCATTTT
J gene: TRBJ2-7; V gene: TRBV14; D gene: NA; clone size: few; CDR3 protein: CASSHIRTSLYEQYF; CDR3 DNA: TGTGCCAGCAGCCACATTCGAACTAGTCTATACGAGCAGTACTTC
J gene: TRBJ2-3; V gene: TRBV20-1; D gene: TRBD2; clone size: once; CDR3 protein: CSAAKTSGRADTQYF; CDR3 DNA: TGCAGTGCTGCAAAGACTAGCGGGAGGGCAGATACGCAGTATTTT
J gene: TRBJ2-5; V gene: TRBV2; D gene: TRBD2; clone size: few; CDR3 protein: CASRRSGTSLLETQYF; CDR3 DNA: TGTGCCAGCAGGCGATCAGGGACTAGCTTGTTGGAGACCCAGTACTTC
J gene: TRBJ2-5; V gene: TRBV5-4; D gene: TRBD2; clone size: NA; CDR3 protein: CASSLKSGIRGDETQYF; CDR3 DNA: TGTGCCAGCAGCTTGAAGTCCGGGATCCGGGGGGACGAGACCCAGTACTTC
J gene: TRBJ1-6; V gene: TRBV6-2/TRBV6-3; D gene: NA; clone size: few; CDR3 protein: CASSPGMAPLHF; CDR3 DNA: TGTGCCAGCAGTCCAGGGATGGCCCCCCTCCACTTT
J gene: TRBJ1-5; V gene: TRBV25-1; D gene: NA; clone size: many; CDR3 protein: CASSQEGFQPQHF; CDR3 DNA: TGTGCCAGCAGTCAAGAGGGTTTCCAGCCCCAGCATTTT
J gene: TRBJ1-2; V gene: TRBV24-1; D gene: TRBD1; clone size: many; CDR3 protein: CATSNTRQGTNYGYTF; CDR3 DNA: TGTGCCACCAGCAACACCCGACAGGGCACTAACTATGGCTACACCTTC
J gene: TRBJ2-7; V gene: TRBV3-1; D gene: TRBD2; clone size: few; CDR3 protein: CASSLLAGGPHEQYF; CDR3 DNA: TGTGCCAGCAGCCTCCTAGCGGGGGGGCCCCACGAGCAGTACTTC
J gene: TRBJ1-1; V gene: TRBV4-1; D gene: NA; clone size: few; CDR3 protein: CASSFLGLMNTEAFF; CDR3 DNA: TGCGCCAGCAGCTTCCTCGGACTCATGAACACTGAAGCTTTCTTT
J gene: TRBJ1-2; V gene: TRBV6-5; D gene: NA; clone size: many; CDR3 protein: CASSYSFYKEANYGYTF; CDR3 DNA: TGTGCCAGCAGTTACTCTTTTTACAAGGAAGCTAACTATGGCTACACCTTC
J gene: TRBJ2-5; V gene: TRBV10-1; D gene: TRBD2; clone size: NA; CDR3 protein: CASSQETSGGIRRETQYF; CDR3 DNA: TGCGCCAGCAGCCAAGAAACTAGCGGGGGGATACGCCGAGAGACCCAGTACTTC
J gene: TRBJ1-1; V gene: TRBV6-2/TRBV6-3; D gene: TRBD1; clone size: few; CDR3 protein: CASSYSKGQRLKGTEAFF; CDR3 DNA: TGTGCCAGCAGTTACTCGAAGGGACAGCGATTGAAGGGCACTGAAGCTTTCTTT
J gene: TRBJ1-6; V gene: TRBV7-6; D gene: NA; clone size: NA; CDR3 protein: CASSPVRVKNSPLHF; CDR3 DNA: TGTGCCAGCTCACCAGTGAGGGTAAAGAATTCACCCCTCCACTTT
J gene: TRBJ1-1; V gene: TRBV29-1; D gene: TRBD1; clone size: NA; CDR3 protein: CSVGQGLLITEAFF; CDR3 DNA: TGCAGCGTAGGACAGGGCCTGTTGATCACTGAAGCTTTCTTT
J gene: TRBJ2-5; V gene: TRBV5-1; D gene: NA; clone size: few; CDR3 protein: CASSLVGTDQETQYF; CDR3 DNA: TGCGCCAGCAGCTTGGTCGGGACCGACCAAGAGACCCAGTACTTC
J gene: TRBJ2-7; V gene: TRBV5-1; D gene: NA; clone size: once; CDR3 protein: CASSRLDNDEQYF; CDR3 DNA: TGCGCCAGCTCGAGACTAGATAATGACGAGCAGTACTTC
J gene: TRBJ1-5; V gene: TRBV2; D gene: NA; clone size: few; CDR3 protein: CASKGRPNQPQHF; CDR3 DNA: TGTGCCAGCAAGGGAAGACCCAATCAGCCCCAGCATTTT
J gene: TRBJ1-5; V gene: TRBV10-3; D gene: TRBD1; clone size: few; CDR3 protein: CATGGAGQPQHF; CDR3 DNA: TGTGCCACAGGGGGCGCGGGTCAGCCCCAGCATTTT
J gene: TRBJ1-1; V gene: TRBV7-8; D gene: NA; clone size: NA; CDR3 protein: CASNPRGRGNTEAFF; CDR3 DNA: TGTGCCAGCAACCCAAGGGGCAGGGGCAACACTGAAGCTTTCTTT
J gene: TRBJ1-2; V gene: TRBV7-9; D gene: NA; clone size: many; CDR3 protein: CASSIVGRGYGYTF; CDR3 DNA: TGTGCCAGCAGCATCGTAGGGCGTGGCTATGGCTACACCTTC